The 9 T cell receptor beta chains given below trace back to one sample, sequenced in a study of T-cell reconstitution after alpha-beta-depleted transplantation in children. Unique molecular identifiers were built into the TCRbeta library. TCRdb re-called the PCR reads with MiXCR, one entry per CDR3 protein. The table records almost 400,000 distinct CDR3 sequences, just over 20% of them present only once. Sequencing used PBMCs from the stem cell graft donor, obtained from the stem cell graft. These receptors were obtained from a human donor who donated a stem cell graft to a child with acute myeloid leukemia.

This clonotype was seen ten or more times. The chain joins TRBV25-1 to TRBJ2-7; 8 bases match TRBD1. Germline V gene lookup returns CDR1 MGHDK and CDR2 SYGVNS. The CDR3 has 15 amino acids. J lost 3 bases, V lost 1 base, and 5 bases had no gene match. DNA of the CDR3: TGTGCCAGCAGTGAATCGGGCGACAGGGGCTACGAGCAGTACTTC. This gives the protein CASSESGDRGYEQYF.

This clonotype was seen a handful of times. The chain combines TRBV9 with TRBJ2-6; 7 nucleotides align to TRBD1. Losses at the gene ends were 3 bases for V and 0 bases for J; bases not matched to a gene: 9. This CDR3 contains 18 residues. The germline V gene has CDR1 SGDLS and CDR2 YYNGEE. Written as DNA, the CDR3 is TGTGCCAGCAGCGCGAGACAGGGCAGAAACTCTGGGGCCAACGTCCTGACTTTC. Amino acids: CASSARQGRNSGANVLTF.

In this sample, this clonotype turned up a few times. The CDR3 sequence is CSAKGSAKETQYF. The CDR3 DNA is TGCAGTGCTAAGGGATCAGCCAAAGAGACCCAGTACTTC. J is TRBJ2-5 and V is TRBV20-1, with D hard to call. The germline V gene encodes CDR1 DFQATT and CDR2 SNEGSKA (reference sequence). V was clipped by 4 bases and J by 3 bases, with 12 bases between them. This CDR3 comprises 13 residues.

This clonotype was detected only a few times. This chain uses TRBV20-1 with TRBJ2-2; 7 bases map to TRBD2. The CDR3 extends over 15 amino acids. CDR1 and CDR2 from the germline V gene are DFQATT and SNEGSKA (reference sequence). V gave up 5 bases and J gave up 2 bases; unmatched junction bases: 8. The CDR3 coding sequence is TGCAGTGCTCGGGGACTACTAATCAACACCGGGGAGCTGTTTTTT. Translating gives CSARGLLINTGELFF.

This rearrangement joins TRBV10-3 to TRBJ2-5; D may match TRBD1 or TRBD2 (5 bases each). Trimming took 10 bases from V and 1 from J, leaving 28 bases between them. CDR3 length: 18 amino acids. Germline V gene lookup returns CDR1 ENHRY and CDR2 SYGVKD. This CDR3 reads CATGKGETASIFQETQYF. CDR3 bases: TGTGCCACCGGAAAGGGAGAGACAGCGAGTATTTTCCAAGAGACCCAGTACTTC.

This clonotype came up a few times. The chain couples TRBV29-1 to TRBJ1-1; the D gene is possibly TRBD1 (5 bases). Per the germline V gene, CDR1 is SQVTM and CDR2 is ANQGSEA. Trimming removed 4 bases at V and 1 base at J, with 13 bases between. The CDR3 has 14 amino acids. CDR3 in DNA: TGCAGCGTTGTCAGGGTGGCCGGGAACACTGAAGCTTTCTTT. This codes for CSVVRVAGNTEAFF.

The V call is TRBV24-1, the J call TRBJ2-7, with 8 bases matching TRBD1. V lost 3 bases and J lost 3; bases outside the gene matches: 6. Germline V gene sequence: CDR1 KGHDR, CDR2 SFDVKD. The CDR3 is 15 residues long. The DNA for the CDR3 is TGTGCCACCAGTGATCCGGGACAGGACTACTACGAGCAGTACTTC. Translated, it gives CATSDPGQDYYEQYF.

V and J are TRBV28 and TRBJ2-1; D call uncertain. This CDR3 region has 11 residues. Trimming pared 3 bases from V and 10 bases from J, leaving 7 bases between. Per germline, CDR1 MDHEN and CDR2 SYDVKM. In DNA, the CDR3 is TGTGCCAGCAGTTTGTTACGGGAGCAGTTCTTC. Amino acid sequence: CASSLLREQFF.

This clonotype was counted a few times. The J gene is TRBJ1-2, the V gene TRBV12-3 or TRBV12-4; D gene ambiguous. This CDR3 contains 16 residues. V lost 2 bases to trimming and J lost 1 base, with 14 bases between them. CDR3 sequence (DNA): TGTGCCAGCAGTTTATGGGCCGCCTCTCTTAACTATGGCTACACCTTC. Translating gives CASSLWAASLNYGYTF.